This is a list of T cell receptor beta chains from one sample in a study of tumor-infiltrating lymphocytes in oesophageal squamous cell carcinoma. TCRdb passed the PCR reads through MiXCR, listing each CDR3 protein once. The sample shows about 10,000 distinct CDR3 sequences, roughly 60% of them seen only once. Sequenced: esophageal tumor tissue. The receptors were sampled from a female donor with esophageal squamous cell carcinoma. CDR3s include the opening cysteine and the closing phenylalanine or tryptophan. Each record gives: J gene, V gene, D gene, clone size, CDR3 DNA, CDR3 protein. The D gene is left open where the match is weak. Clone size is stated in some rows and not others, as once, few, many or a class when expanded.

TRBJ2-1,TRBV7-9,TRBD2,-,TGTGCCAGCAGAAAGGGACTAGCGGGAGACAATGAGCAGTTCTTC,CASRKGLAGDNEQFF
TRBJ2-1,TRBV5-4,-,medium-sized,TGTGCCAGCAGCTTGGACAGGACGGGGAAGTACTTC,CASSLDRTGKYF
TRBJ2-5,TRBV7-2,TRBD1,-,TGTGCCAGCAGCCGACAGGGGGCCAGTAATTCACCCCTCCACTTC,CASSRQGASNSPLHF
TRBJ2-1,TRBV7-8,-,once,TGTGCCAGCAGCTTAGTTGGGGGGGGCAGTGAGCAGTTCTTC,CASSLVGGGSEQFF
TRBJ2-1,TRBV7-6,-,-,TGTGCCAGCAGCTTAGCCATCGGGACGACGAATGAGCAGTTCTTC,CASSLAIGTTNEQFF
TRBJ2-1,TRBV7-2,TRBD1,-,TGTGCCAGCATGCCAGGGACAGGGCGCCACAATGAGCAGTTCTTC,CASMPGTGRHNEQFF
TRBJ2-1,TRBV18,-,many,TGTGCCAGCTCACCTCAATCGGAAGAGCAGTTCTTC,CASSPQSEEQFF
TRBJ2-1,TRBV12-3/TRBV12-4,TRBD2,-,TGTGCCAGCAGTCTAGCGGGAGAGGTCAATGAGCAGTTCTTC,CASSLAGEVNEQFF
TRBJ2-6,TRBV12-3/TRBV12-4,-,-,TGTGCCAGCAGTTTAGCAGGACAGTCCGCCGGGGCCAACGTCCTGACTTTC,CASSLAGQSAGANVLTF
TRBJ2-7,TRBV7-2,-,once,TGTGCCAGCAGCTCCCCCGTAGGGGGACGAGGGTCCGATGAGCAGTACTTC,CASSSPVGGRGSDEQYF
TRBJ2-5,TRBV6-1,-,-,TGTGCCAGCAGTACCCGGACCAGCGGGACCCAGTACTTC,CASSTRTSGTQYF
TRBJ1-1,TRBV10-2,-,-,TGCGCCAGCAGTGAGGCGAACACTGAAGCTTTCTTT,CASSEANTEAFF
TRBJ2-5,TRBV6-8,TRBD2,-,TGTGCCAGCAGTTCCCAACGGGGAATAGCGGGGCCCCAGTACTTC,CASSSQRGIAGPQYF